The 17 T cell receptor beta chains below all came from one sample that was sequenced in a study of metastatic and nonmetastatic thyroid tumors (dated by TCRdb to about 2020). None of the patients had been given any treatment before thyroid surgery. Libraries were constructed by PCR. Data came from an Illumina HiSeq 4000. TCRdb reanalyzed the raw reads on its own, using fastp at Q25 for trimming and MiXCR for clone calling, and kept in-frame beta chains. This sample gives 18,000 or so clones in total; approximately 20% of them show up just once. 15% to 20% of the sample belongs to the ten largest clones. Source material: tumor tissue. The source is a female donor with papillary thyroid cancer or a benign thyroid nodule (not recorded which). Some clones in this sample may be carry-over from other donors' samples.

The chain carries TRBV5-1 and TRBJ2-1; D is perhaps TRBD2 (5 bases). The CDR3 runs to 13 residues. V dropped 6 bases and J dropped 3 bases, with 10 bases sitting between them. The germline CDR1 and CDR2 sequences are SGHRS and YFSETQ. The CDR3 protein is CASMAGGYNEQFF. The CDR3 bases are TGCGCCAGCATGGCGGGCGGCTACAATGAGCAGTTCTTC.

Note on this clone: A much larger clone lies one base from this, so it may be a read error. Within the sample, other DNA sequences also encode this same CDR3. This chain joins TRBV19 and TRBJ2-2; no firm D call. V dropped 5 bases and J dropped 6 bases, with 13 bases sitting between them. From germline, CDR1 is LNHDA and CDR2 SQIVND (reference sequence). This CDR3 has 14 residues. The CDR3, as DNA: TGTGCCAGTAGTCACGGTAGGGCCGCCGGGGAGCTGTTTTTT. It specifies CASSHGRAAGELFF.

Written as DNA, the CDR3 is TGTGCCAGCAGCTTCCCGGGGGCAGGCTATGGCTACACCTTC. It is translated as CASSFPGAGYGYTF. The chain has TRBV7-9 and TRBJ1-2; weak D call: TRBD1 (6 bases). V lost 3 bases to trimming and J lost 4 bases, with 12 bases between them. Germline V gene sequence: CDR1 SEHNR, CDR2 FQNEAQ (reference sequence). The CDR3 has 14 residues.

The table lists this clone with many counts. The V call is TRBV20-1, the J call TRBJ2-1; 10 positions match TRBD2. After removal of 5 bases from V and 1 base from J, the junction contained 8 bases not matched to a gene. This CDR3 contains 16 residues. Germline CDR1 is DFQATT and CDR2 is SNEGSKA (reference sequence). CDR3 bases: TGCAGTGCTCGGCATTTAGCGGGAGGTTCCTACAATGAGCAGTTCTTC. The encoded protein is CSARHLAGGSYNEQFF.

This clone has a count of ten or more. The CDR3 DNA reads as TGTGCCAGCAGGGGACAGGGATTCTATGGCTACACCTTC. It codes for CASRGQGFYGYTF. The rearrangement joins TRBV6-1 to TRBJ1-2; 9 bases are a match to TRBD1. In germline, CDR1 is MNHNS, CDR2 SASEGT. CDR3 length: 13 residues. Trimming cost V 6 bases and J 4 bases; bases outside gene matches: 3.

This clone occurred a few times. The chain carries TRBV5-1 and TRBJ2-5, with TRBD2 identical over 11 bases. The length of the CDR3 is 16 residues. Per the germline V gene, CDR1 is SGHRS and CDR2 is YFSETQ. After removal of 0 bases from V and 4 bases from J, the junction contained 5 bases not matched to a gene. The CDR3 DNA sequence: TGCGCCAGCAGCTTGGCTTCCGGGACTAGCGGAGAGACCCAGTACTTC. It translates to CASSLASGTSGETQYF.

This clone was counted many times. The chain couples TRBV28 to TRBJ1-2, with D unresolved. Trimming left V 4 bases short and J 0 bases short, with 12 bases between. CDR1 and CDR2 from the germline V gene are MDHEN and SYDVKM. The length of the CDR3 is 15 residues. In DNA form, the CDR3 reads TGTGCCAGCAGTTCTCCCCCGCAGTCTAACTATGGCTACACCTTC. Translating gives CASSSPPQSNYGYTF.

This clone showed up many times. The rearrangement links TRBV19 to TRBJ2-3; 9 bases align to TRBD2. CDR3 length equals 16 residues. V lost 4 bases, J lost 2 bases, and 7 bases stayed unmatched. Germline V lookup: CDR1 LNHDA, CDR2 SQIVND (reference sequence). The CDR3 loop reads CASSTLAGENTDTQYF. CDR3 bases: TGTGCCAGTAGTACTTTAGCGGGAGAGAACACAGATACGCAGTATTTT.

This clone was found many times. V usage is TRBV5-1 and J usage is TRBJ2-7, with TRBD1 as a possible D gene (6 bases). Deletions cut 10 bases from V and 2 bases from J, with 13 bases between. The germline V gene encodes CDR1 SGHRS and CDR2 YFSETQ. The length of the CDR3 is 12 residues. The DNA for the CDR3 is TGCGCCTCCGGGTGGGACACCTACGAGCAGTACTTC. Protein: CASGWDTYEQYF.

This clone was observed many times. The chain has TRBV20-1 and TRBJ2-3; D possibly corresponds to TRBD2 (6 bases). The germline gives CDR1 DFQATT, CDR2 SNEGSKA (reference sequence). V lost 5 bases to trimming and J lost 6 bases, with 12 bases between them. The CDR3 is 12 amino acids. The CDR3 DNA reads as TGCAGTGCTCGGAGGGGAGCTGATACGCAGTATTTT. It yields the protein CSARRGADTQYF.

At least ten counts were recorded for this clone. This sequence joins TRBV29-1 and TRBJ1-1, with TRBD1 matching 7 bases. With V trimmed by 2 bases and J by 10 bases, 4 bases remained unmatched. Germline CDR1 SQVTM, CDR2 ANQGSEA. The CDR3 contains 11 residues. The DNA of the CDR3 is TGCAGCGTTGAACAGGGGGTAGGAGCTTTCTTT. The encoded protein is CSVEQGVGAFF.

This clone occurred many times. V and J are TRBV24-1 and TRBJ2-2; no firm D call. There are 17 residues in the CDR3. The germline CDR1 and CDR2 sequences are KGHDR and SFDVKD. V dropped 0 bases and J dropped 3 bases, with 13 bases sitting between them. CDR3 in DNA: TGTGCCACCAGTGATTTGGGGGATGATTCCTACACCGGGGAGCTGTTTTTT. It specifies CATSDLGDDSYTGELFF.

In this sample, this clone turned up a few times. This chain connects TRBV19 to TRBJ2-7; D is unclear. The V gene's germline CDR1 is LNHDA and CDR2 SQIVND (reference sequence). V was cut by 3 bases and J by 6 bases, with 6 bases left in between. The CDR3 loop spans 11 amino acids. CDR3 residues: CASSIWGEQYF. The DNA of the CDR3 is TGTGCCAGTAGTATCTGGGGCGAGCAGTACTTC.

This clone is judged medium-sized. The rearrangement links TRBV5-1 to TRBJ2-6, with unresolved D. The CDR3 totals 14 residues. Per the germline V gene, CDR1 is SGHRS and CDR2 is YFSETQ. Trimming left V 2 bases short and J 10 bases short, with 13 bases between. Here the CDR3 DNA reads TGCGCCAGCAGCTTTTCCCCACTTCCTAACGTCCTGACTTTC. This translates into CASSFSPLPNVLTF.

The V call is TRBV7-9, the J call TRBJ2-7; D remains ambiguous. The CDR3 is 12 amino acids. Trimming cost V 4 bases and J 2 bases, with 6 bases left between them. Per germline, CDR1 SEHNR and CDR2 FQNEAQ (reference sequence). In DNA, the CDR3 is TGTGCCAGCAGCTCCTGGACCTACGAGCAGTACTTC. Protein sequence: CASSSWTYEQYF.

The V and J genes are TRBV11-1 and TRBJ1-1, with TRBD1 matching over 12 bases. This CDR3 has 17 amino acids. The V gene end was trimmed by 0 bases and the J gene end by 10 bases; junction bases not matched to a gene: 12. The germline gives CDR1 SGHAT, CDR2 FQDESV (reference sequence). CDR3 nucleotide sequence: TGTGCCAGCAGCTTAGCGCGAGCCGGGACAGGGGGCGAGGGAGCTTTCTTT. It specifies CASSLARAGTGGEGAFF.

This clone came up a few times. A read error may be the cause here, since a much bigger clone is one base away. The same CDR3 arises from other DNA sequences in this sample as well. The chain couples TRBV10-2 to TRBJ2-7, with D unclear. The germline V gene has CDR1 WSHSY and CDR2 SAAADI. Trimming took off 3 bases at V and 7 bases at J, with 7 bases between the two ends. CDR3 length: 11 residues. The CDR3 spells CASSDPLEQYF. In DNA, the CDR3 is TGCGCCAGCAGTGACCCGCTAGAGCAGTACTTC.